Each of the 24 T cell receptor beta chains below was sequenced from the same sample in a study of OX40 agonist ivuxolimab in advanced cancers. TCRdb's table, derived via immunoSEQ multiplex PCR, lists solely in-frame clones and lacks some. This sample yields roughly 49,000 clones, of which 80% to 90% are seen a single time; about a tenth belongs to the top ten. Specimen: CD4+ or CD8+ T cells sorted from blood, collected in a trial of the OX40 agonist ivuxolimab. The receptor source for this set is an adult with an advanced solid tumor such as melanoma, head and neck, liver or kidney cancer.

This sequence joins TRBV27 and TRBJ1-5; 10 bases align to TRBD1. The CDR3 sequence is 17 residues long. Germline loops: CDR1 MNHEY, CDR2 SMNVEV (reference sequence). V lost 3 bases and J lost 5; bases outside the gene matches: 10. CDR3 region: CASSLSPGQGGDQPQHF. The DNA for the CDR3 is TGTGCCAGCAGTTTGAGCCCCGGACAGGGGGGAGATCAGCCCCAGCATTTT.

The V and J genes are TRBV28 and TRBJ1-1; D remains ambiguous. V gave up 6 bases and J gave up 11 bases, with 13 bases separating them. From germline, CDR1 is MDHEN and CDR2 SYDVKM. This CDR3 region has 11 residues. The CDR3 loop is CASSPGPEAFF. In DNA form, the CDR3 reads TGTGCCAGCAGCCCCGGACCGGAGGCTTTCTTT. The complete variable domain, with remaining parts taken from reference TRBV28 and TRBJ1-1, reads DVKVTQSSRYLVKRTGEKVFLECVQDMDHENMFWYRQDPGLGLRLIYFSYDVKMKEKGDIPEGYSVSREKKERFSLILESASTNQTSMYLCASSPGPEAFFGQGTRLTVV.

The chain employs TRBV5-1 and TRBJ2-1; D perhaps matches TRBD1 (6 bases). This CDR3 has 16 amino acids. V dropped 3 bases and J dropped 5 bases, with 18 bases sitting between them. CDR1 is SGHRS, CDR2 YFSETQ, per germline. The CDR3 loop is CASSSYRASTNNEQFF. Written as DNA, the CDR3 is TGCGCCAGCAGCTCCTACAGGGCCTCTACAAACAATGAGCAGTTCTTC.

This clone was picked up a small number of times. CDR3 in amino acids: CASSPGQGAEPYNEQFF. The CDR3 DNA reads TGTGCCAGCAGCCCCGGACAGGGGGCGGAGCCCTACAATGAGCAGTTCTTC. The chain links TRBV11-3 to TRBJ2-1, with TRBD1 identical over 11 bases. Germline CDR1 is SGHNT and CDR2 is YENEEA. The CDR3 loop spans 17 amino acids. V shed 5 bases and J 2 bases; nucleotides not matched to a gene: 8.

The rearrangement joins TRBV6-5 to TRBJ1-1, with D unresolved. The CDR3 has 12 amino acids. Trimming shortened V by 0 bases and J by 6 bases, and 5 bases separated the two germline ends. Germline loops: CDR1 MNHEY, CDR2 SVGAGI. The CDR3 bases are TGTGCCAGCAGTTACTCTGGCTCTGAAGCTTTCTTT. Translated: CASSYSGSEAFF.

The rearrangement links TRBV5-1 to TRBJ2-7; D tentatively reads TRBD1 or TRBD2 (6 bases each). The V end was cut by 4 bases, the J end by 5 bases, with 16 bases between. Germline V gives CDR1 SGHRS, CDR2 YFSETQ. This CDR3 contains 14 residues. CDR3 nucleotides: TGCGCCAGCAGCCCGGAGGGGGGTTATCACGAGCAGTACTTC. This codes for CASSPEGGYHEQYF.

The chain couples TRBV18 to TRBJ2-2, with 9 bases matching TRBD2. The CDR3 runs 16 residues. CDR1 is KGHSH and CDR2 is LQKENI in the germline V gene. Trimming took 3 bases from V and 0 from J; bases not matched to a gene: 2. The CDR3, as DNA: TGTGCCAGCTCACCTGGACTAGCGCCGAACACCGGGGAGCTGTTTTTT. Residues: CASSPGLAPNTGELFF. Based on the CDR3 plus reference TRBV18 and TRBJ2-2, the full variable domain is NAGVMQNPRHLVRRRGQEARLRCSPMKGHSHVYWYRQLPEEGLKFMVYLQKENIIDESGMPKERFSAEFPKEGPSILRIQQVVRGDSAAYFCASSPGLAPNTGELFFGEGSRLTVL.

This chain links TRBV12-5 with TRBJ1-1, with a weak D call TRBD1 (5 bases). Deletions cut 0 bases from V and 2 bases from J, with 19 bases between. Germline V gene lookup returns CDR1 LGHNT and CDR2 FRNRAP. The CDR3 totals 18 residues. The CDR3 DNA follows: TGTGCTAGTGGTTTGGTACTCCGGGACTACCTGGGAAACACTGAAGCTTTCTTT. This encodes CASGLVLRDYLGNTEAFF.

This rearrangement joins TRBV6-5 to TRBJ2-1; TRBD1 is a possible D gene (5 bases). V lost 6 bases to trimming and J lost 6 bases, with 12 bases between them. CDR1 MNHEY and CDR2 SVGAGI come from the germline V gene. This CDR3 spans 13 amino acids. The CDR3 sequence: CASRFQGSNEQFF. In nucleotides, the CDR3 is TGTGCCAGCAGGTTCCAGGGCAGCAATGAGCAGTTCTTC.

The rearrangement uses TRBV7-2 and TRBJ2-5, with TRBD2 as a possible D gene (6 bases). Deletions cut 2 bases from V and 3 bases from J, with 10 bases between. Germline V lookup: CDR1 SGHTA, CDR2 FQGNSA. CDR3 length: 14 amino acids. The CDR3, as DNA: TGTGCCAGCAGCTTACTGACGGGGGAAGAGACCCAGTACTTC. Protein sequence: CASSLLTGEETQYF.

The V gene is TRBV10-1, the J gene TRBJ2-7; 8 nucleotides agree with TRBD1. This CDR3 contains 18 residues. CDR1 is WNHNN, CDR2 SYGVQD, per germline (reference sequence). V dropped 10 bases and J dropped 1; count of bases not matched to a gene: 21. Here the CDR3 reads CAIKPGPGQADLSYEQYF. DNA for the CDR3: TGCGCCATCAAACCCGGACCGGGACAGGCCGATCTATCCTACGAGCAGTACTTC.

This chain links TRBV27 with TRBJ2-7; maybe TRBD2 (7 bases). The V end was cut by 3 bases, the J end by 3 bases, with 12 bases between. This CDR3 has 14 amino acids. Germline V CDR1 and CDR2: MNHEY, SMNVEV (reference sequence). The CDR3 nucleotides are TGTGCCAGCAGTTTGGGGGGGCCGCGCTACGAGCAGTACTTC. Protein: CASSLGGPRYEQYF.

This clone was picked up a small number of times. CDR3 nucleotides: TGTGCCATCAGGGCGGACATGAACACTGAAGCTTTCTTT. It translates to CAIRADMNTEAFF. J is TRBJ1-1 and V is TRBV10-3; tentatively, D is TRBD1 (5 bases). Trimming stripped 6 bases from V and 0 bases from J, with 8 bases between. Germline V gene data show CDR1 as ENHRY and CDR2 as SYGVKD. This CDR3 is 13 amino acids long.

V is TRBV5-1 and J is TRBJ2-7; D is undetermined. Germline CDR1 and CDR2: SGHRS and YFSETQ. The V end was cut by 4 bases, the J end by 0 bases, with 17 bases between. This CDR3 has 16 residues. DNA of the CDR3: TGCGCCAGCAGCCTCTTTACGCAGGACCCCTCCTACGAGCAGTACTTC. Encoded protein: CASSLFTQDPSYEQYF.

This clone was picked up one time. In nucleotides, the CDR3 is TGTGCCAGCAGCGTTTCTTGGGGAGATGCAGAGACCCAGTACTTC. It yields the protein CASSVSWGDAETQYF. This chain links TRBV9 with TRBJ2-5, with a tentative D call TRBD2 (5 bases). Germline CDR1 SGDLS, CDR2 YYNGEE. The CDR3 runs to 15 residues. V dropped 2 bases and J dropped 4 bases, with 15 bases sitting between them.

The chain combines TRBV6-5 with TRBJ2-7; no definite D call. The germline V and J ends were trimmed by 0 bases and 9 bases, with 21 bases remaining between them. Per the germline V gene, CDR1 is MNHEY and CDR2 is SVGAGI. CDR3 length equals 16 residues. CDR3 protein: CASSYSKSLPVGLQYF. The CDR3 region has the DNA TGTGCCAGCAGTTACTCGAAAAGTCTCCCTGTGGGGTTGCAGTACTTC.

The gene calls are TRBV19 and TRBJ2-3; the match to TRBD1 covers 9 bases. Unmatched junction bases numbered 5, after V lost 3 bases and J lost 10 bases. Germline loops: CDR1 LNHDA, CDR2 SQIVND (reference sequence). The CDR3 is made up of 13 amino acids. CDR3 protein: CASSIGQGPAQYF. DNA of the CDR3: TGTGCCAGTAGTATCGGACAGGGGCCAGCGCAGTATTTT. The whole variable domain, remainder taken from reference TRBV19 and TRBJ2-3, is DGGITQSPKYLFRKEGQNVTLSCEQNLNHDAMYWYRQDPGQGLRLIYYSQIVNDFQKGDIAEGYSVSREKKESFPLTVTSAQKNPTAFYLCASSIGQGPAQYFGPGTRLTVL.

V is TRBV7-9 and J is TRBJ2-1; no clear D gene. The CDR3 totals 12 residues. V was shortened by 7 bases and J by 7 bases, with 11 bases between the two germline ends. The germline V gene encodes CDR1 SEHNR and CDR2 FQNEAQ (reference sequence). DNA of the CDR3: TGTGCCAGCACCAAGACGCAGAATGAGCAGTTCTTC. Translated: CASTKTQNEQFF. The whole variable domain, remainder taken from reference TRBV7-9 and TRBJ2-1, is DTGVSQNPRHKITKRGQNVTFRCDPISEHNRLYWYRQTLGQGPEFLTYFQNEAQLEKSRLLSDRFSAERPKGSFSTLEIQRTEQGDSAMYLCASTKTQNEQFFGPGTRLTVL.

The chain couples TRBV7-9 to TRBJ2-1; D not certain. Trimming stripped 8 bases from V and 5 bases from J, with 19 bases between. This CDR3 contains 15 residues. CDR1 SEHNR and CDR2 FQNEAQ come from the germline V gene (reference sequence). CDR3 in amino acids: CASRPSGGVHNEQFF. CDR3 nucleotide sequence: TGTGCCAGCCGCCCGTCTGGCGGAGTTCACAATGAGCAGTTCTTC.

The chain uses TRBV4-3 and TRBJ2-1; D is unresolved. The V gene's germline CDR1 is LGHNA and CDR2 YSLEER. The V gene lost 4 bases and the J gene lost 0 bases, with 4 bases spanning the gap. CDR3 length: 13 amino acids. The DNA for the CDR3 is TGCGCCAGCAGCCCGGACTCCTACAATGAGCAGTTCTTC. The encoded protein is CASSPDSYNEQFF.

The rearrangement uses TRBV4-3 and TRBJ1-1, with a tentative D call TRBD1 (5 bases). Germline CDR1 reads LGHNA; CDR2 reads YSLEER. The CDR3 totals 15 residues. Between the trimmed V and J ends, which lost 7 bases and 3 bases, there was a span of 18 bases. The CDR3 spells CASTPGRTIDTEAFF. CDR3 DNA: TGCGCCAGCACCCCGGGACGGACAATTGACACTGAAGCTTTCTTT.

The V gene is TRBV10-2, the J gene TRBJ2-7, with a weak D call TRBD1 (5 bases). The ends were cut back, 6 bases at V and 0 bases at J, with 12 bases in the middle. The CDR3 contains 14 residues. Germline lookup yields CDR1 WSHSY and CDR2 SAAADI. The CDR3 region is CASRVSRASYEQYF. The CDR3, as DNA: TGCGCCAGCAGAGTTAGCAGGGCCTCCTACGAGCAGTACTTC.

J is TRBJ2-7 and V is TRBV7-6; 12 positions agree with TRBD2. The CDR3 is 17 residues long. Looked up from germline, CDR1 is SGHVS and CDR2 is FNYEAQ. V dropped 4 bases and J dropped 2; count of bases not matched to a gene: 9. The CDR3 protein is CASSSPTSGGPTYEQYF. The CDR3 DNA follows: TGTGCCAGCAGCTCACCGACTAGCGGGGGTCCAACCTACGAGCAGTACTTC.

This clone was detected only once. The chain uses TRBV27 and TRBJ2-7; D is undetermined. The CDR3 consists of 14 residues. Germline CDR1 is MNHEY and CDR2 is SMNVEV (reference sequence). The germline V and J ends were trimmed by 5 bases and 0 bases, with 11 bases remaining between them. For the CDR3, the DNA is TGTGCCAGCAGTCAAGGCTCGAGCTCCTACGAGCAGTACTTC. It is translated as CASSQGSSSYEQYF.